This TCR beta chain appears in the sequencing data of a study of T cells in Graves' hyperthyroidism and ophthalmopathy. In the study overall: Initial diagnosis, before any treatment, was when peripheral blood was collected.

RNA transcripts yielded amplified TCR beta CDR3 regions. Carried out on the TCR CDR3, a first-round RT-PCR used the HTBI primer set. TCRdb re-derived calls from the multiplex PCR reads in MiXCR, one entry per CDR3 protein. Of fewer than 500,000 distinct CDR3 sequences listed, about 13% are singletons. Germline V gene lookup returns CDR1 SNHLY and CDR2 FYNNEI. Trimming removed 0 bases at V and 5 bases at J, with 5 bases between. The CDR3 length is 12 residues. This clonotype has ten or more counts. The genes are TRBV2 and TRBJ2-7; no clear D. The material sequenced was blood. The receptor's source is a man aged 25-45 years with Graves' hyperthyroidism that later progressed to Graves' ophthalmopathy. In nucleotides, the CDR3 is TGTGCCAGCAGTGAAGCGGGGAACGAGCAGTACTTC. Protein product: CASSEAGNEQYF.